This paragraph reports one T cell receptor (beta chain). Its target is not known. The data belong to a study of response to subunit inactivated influenza vaccine. Study results and limitations: Each seasonal influenza vaccination, the authors suggested, recruits few new T cells.

Using its own MiXCR run on the RT-PCR reads, TCRdb lists one record per CDR3 protein. Here the sample spans 150,000 to 200,000 distinct CDR3 sequences, about a tenth being singletons. The CDR3 has 17 amino acids. V lost 2 bases and J lost 1, with 20 bases in between. The germline V gene encodes CDR1 DFQATT and CDR2 SNEGSKA (reference sequence). The sequenced sample was non-naive T cells sorted from PBMCs, obtained about 40 days after vaccination. The receptor was derived from a man aged 50 to 59 who received an inactivated influenza vaccine. The genes are TRBV20-1 and TRBJ2-5; no firm D call. The CDR3 region is CSARRVRDERSQETQYF. CDR3 in DNA: TGCAGTGCTAGAAGGGTCCGTGACGAGCGCTCCCAAGAGACCCAGTACTTC.